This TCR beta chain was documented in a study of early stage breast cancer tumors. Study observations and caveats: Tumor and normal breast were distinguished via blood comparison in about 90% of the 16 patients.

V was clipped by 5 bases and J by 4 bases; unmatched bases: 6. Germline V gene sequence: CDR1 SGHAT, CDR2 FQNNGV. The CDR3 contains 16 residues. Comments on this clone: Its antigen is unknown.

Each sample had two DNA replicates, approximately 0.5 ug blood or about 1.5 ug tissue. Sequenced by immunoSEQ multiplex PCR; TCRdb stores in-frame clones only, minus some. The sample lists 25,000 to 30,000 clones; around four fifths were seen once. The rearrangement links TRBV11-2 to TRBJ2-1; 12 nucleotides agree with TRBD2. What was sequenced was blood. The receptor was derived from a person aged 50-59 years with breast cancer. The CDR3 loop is CASSVGLAGSYNEQFF. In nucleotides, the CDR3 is TGTGCCAGCAGCGTCGGACTAGCGGGGTCTTACAATGAGCAGTTCTTC.